This paragraph reports one T cell receptor (beta chain). These data originate in a study of shared clonotypes between healthy human individuals. This CDR3 has 14 residues. Trimming removed 0 bases at V and 15 bases at J, with 18 bases between. Germline V lookup: CDR1 MGHRA, CDR2 YSYEKL. The repertoire was sequenced with immunoSEQ multiplex PCR; TCRdb's copy has only in-frame clones and lacks some. This sample has about 1.1 million clones; approximately 77% occur once, and the top ten carry 0.85% to 1%. Material: memory CD4+ T cells from PBMCs. Subset reported: CD45RA-negative fraction. The V call is TRBV4-1, the J call TRBJ2-1, with a weak D call TRBD2 (8 bases). This clonotype was obtained from a young man in good health. Some clones in this sample may be carry-over from other donors' samples. The CDR3 DNA follows: TGCGCCAGCAGCCAAGATCCAGGGGGGACTAGTGTGTTCTTC. Translation gives CASSQDPGGTSVFF.